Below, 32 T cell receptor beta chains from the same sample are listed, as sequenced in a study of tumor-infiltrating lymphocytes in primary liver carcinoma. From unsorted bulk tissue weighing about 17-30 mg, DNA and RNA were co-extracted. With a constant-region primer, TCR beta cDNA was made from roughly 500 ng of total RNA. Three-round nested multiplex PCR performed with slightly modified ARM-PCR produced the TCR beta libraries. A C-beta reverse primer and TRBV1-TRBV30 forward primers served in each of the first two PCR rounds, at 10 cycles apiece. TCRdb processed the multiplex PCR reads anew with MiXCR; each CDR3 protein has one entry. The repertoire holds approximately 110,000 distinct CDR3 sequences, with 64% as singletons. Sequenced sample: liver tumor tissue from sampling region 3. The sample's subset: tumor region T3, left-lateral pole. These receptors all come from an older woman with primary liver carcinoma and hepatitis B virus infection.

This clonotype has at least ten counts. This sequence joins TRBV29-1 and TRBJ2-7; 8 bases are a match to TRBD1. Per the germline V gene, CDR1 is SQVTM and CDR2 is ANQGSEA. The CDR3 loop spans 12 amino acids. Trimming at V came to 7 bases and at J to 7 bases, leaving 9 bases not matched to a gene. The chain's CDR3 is CSGQGSSGEQYF. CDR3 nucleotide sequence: TGCAGCGGACAGGGGTCCTCTGGGGAGCAGTACTTC.

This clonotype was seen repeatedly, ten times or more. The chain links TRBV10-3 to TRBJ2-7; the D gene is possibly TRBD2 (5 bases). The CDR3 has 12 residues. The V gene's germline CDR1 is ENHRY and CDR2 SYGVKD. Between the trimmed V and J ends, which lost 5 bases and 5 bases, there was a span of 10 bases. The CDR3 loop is CAISKTGDEQYF. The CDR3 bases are TGTGCCATCAGTAAGACCGGGGACGAGCAGTACTTC.

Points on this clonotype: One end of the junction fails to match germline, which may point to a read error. The CDR3 DNA reads as TGCGCCAGCAGTGCGGGGACAGGGTACGAGCGGTGCTTC. Its protein product is CASSAGTGYERCF. The chain joins TRBV10-1 to TRBJ2-7; 9 nucleotides match TRBD1. Germline loops: CDR1 WNHNN, CDR2 SYGVQD (reference sequence). This CDR3 comprises 13 residues.

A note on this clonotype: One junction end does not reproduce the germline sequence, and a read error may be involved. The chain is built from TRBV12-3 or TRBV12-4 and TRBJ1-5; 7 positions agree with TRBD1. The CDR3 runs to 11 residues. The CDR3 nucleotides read TGTACCAGTAGTTCTGACAGGGCCCAGCATTTT. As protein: CTSSSDRAQHF.

The CDR3 DNA follows: TGTGCCAGCAGTCCGCACAGGGGGCTGGCAACTAATGAAAAACTGTTTTTT. It specifies CASSPHRGLATNEKLFF. The chain carries TRBV11-2 and TRBJ1-4; 9 bases line up with TRBD1. Germline V gene data show CDR1 as SGHAT and CDR2 as FQNNGV. Trimming cost V 6 bases and J 0 bases; bases outside gene matches: 8. The CDR3 spans 17 residues.

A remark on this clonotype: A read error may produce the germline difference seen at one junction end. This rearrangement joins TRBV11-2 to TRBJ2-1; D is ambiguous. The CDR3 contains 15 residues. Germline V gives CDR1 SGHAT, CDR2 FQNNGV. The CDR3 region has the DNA TGTGCCAGCAGTTTAGTCCGTGACCGCTGGAATAAGCAGTTCTTC. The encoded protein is CASSLVRDRWNKQFF.

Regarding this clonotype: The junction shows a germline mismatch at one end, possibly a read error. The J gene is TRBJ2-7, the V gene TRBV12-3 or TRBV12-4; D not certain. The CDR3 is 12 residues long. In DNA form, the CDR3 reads TGTGCCAACAGTTCAAGGGTCCACGAGCAATACTTC. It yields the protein CANSSRVHEQYF.

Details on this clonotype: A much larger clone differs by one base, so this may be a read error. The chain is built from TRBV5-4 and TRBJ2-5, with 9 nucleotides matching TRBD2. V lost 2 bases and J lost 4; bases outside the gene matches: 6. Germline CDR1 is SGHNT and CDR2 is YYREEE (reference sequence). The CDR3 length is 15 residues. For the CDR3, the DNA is TGTGCCAGCAGCTTTATTAGCGGGAGTATAGAGACCCAGTACTTC. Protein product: CASSFISGSIETQYF.

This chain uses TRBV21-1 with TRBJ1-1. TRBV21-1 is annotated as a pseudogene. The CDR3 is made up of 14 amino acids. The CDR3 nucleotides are TGTGCCTGCAGCAAAGAAGGACGGAACACTGAAGCTCTCTTT. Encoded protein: CACSKEGRNTEALF.

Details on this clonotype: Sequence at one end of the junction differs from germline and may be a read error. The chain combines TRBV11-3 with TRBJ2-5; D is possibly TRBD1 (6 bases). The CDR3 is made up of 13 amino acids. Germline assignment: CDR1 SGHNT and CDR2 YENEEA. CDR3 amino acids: CTSSPRGGGTQYF. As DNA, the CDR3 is TGTACCAGCAGCCCCAGGGGCGGTGGGACCCAATACTTC.

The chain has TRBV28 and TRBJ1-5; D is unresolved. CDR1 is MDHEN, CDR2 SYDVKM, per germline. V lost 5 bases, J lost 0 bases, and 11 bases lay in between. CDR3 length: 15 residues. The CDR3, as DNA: TGTGCCAGCAGTATCACAGAACCTAGCAATCAGCCCCAGCATTTT. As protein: CASSITEPSNQPQHF. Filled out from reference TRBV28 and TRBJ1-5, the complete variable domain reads DVKVTQSSRYLVKRTGEKVFLECVQDMDHENMFWYRQDPGLGLRLIYFSYDVKMKEKGDIPEGYSVSREKKERFSLILESASTNQTSMYLCASSITEPSNQPQHFGDGTRLSIL.

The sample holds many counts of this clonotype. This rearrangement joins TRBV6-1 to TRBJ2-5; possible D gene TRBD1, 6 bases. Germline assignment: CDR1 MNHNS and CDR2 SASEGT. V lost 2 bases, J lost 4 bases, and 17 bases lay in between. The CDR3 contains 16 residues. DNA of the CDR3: TGTGCCAGCAGTGAATGGATTAGAGGGGGAAGAGAGACCCAGTACTTC. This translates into CASSEWIRGGRETQYF.

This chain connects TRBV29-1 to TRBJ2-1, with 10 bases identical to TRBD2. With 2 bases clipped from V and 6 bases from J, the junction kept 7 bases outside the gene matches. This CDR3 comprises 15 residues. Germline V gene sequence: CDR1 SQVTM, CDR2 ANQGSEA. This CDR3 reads CSVELAGDLGNEQFF. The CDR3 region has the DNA TGCAGCGTTGAACTAGCGGGAGACCTTGGCAATGAGCAGTTCTTC.

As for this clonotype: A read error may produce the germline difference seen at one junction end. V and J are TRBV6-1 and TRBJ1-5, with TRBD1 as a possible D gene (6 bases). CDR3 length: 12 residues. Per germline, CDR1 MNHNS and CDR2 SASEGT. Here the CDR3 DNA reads TGTGTCAGCAGGGGACGGACCGGGCCCCATCATTTT. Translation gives CVSRGRTGPHHF.

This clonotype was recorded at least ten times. The CDR3 protein is CASSYYPGYTF. In nucleotides, the CDR3 is TGTGCCAGCAGTTACTACCCGGGCTACACCTTC. The rearrangement links TRBV6-6 to TRBJ1-2, with no clear D. In germline, CDR1 is MNHNY, CDR2 SVGAGI (reference sequence). Trimming cost V 1 base and J 8 bases, with 5 bases left between them. The CDR3 length is 11 residues.

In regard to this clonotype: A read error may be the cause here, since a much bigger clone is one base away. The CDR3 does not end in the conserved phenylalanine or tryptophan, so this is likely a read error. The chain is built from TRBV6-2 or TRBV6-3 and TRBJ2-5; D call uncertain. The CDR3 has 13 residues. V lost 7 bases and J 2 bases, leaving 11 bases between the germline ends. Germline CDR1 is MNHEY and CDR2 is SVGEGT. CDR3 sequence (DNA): TGTGCCAGCACCATCCCCGGACAAGAGACCCAGTACCTC. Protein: CASTIPGQETQYL.

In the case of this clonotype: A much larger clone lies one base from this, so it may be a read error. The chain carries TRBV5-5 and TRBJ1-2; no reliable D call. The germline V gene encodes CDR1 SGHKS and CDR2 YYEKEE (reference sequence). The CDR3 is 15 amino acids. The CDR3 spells CASSLESGSYYGYSF. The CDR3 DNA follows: TGTGCCAGCAGCTTGGAGTCCGGCAGCTACTATGGCTACTCCTTC.

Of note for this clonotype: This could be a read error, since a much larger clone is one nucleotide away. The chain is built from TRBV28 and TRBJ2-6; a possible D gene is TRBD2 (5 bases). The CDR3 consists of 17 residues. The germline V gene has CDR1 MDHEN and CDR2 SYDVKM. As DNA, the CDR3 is TGTGCCAGCACCAGTTGGGGTGGAGGCTCTTGGGCCAACGTCCTGACTTTC. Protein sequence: CASTSWGGGSWANVLTF.

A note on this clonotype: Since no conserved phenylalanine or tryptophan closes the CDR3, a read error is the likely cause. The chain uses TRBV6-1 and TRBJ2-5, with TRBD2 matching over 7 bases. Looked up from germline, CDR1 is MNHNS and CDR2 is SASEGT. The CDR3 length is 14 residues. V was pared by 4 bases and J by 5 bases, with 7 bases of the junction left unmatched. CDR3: CASSVFAGEETQYL. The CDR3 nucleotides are TGTGCCAGCAGTGTGTTTGCGGGGGAGGAGACCCAGTACCTC.

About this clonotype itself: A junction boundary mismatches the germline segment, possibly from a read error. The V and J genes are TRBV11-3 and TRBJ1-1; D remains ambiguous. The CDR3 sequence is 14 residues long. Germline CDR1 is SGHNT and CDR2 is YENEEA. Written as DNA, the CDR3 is TGCTCCAACAGCCAGGACGGCTCGAACACTGAAGCTTTCTTT. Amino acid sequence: CSNSQDGSNTEAFF. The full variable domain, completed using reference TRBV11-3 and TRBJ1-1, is EAGVVQSPRYKIIEKKQPVAFWCNPISGHNTLYWYLQNLGQGPELLIRYENEEAVDDSQLPKDRFSAERLKGVDSTLKIQPAELGDSAVYLCSNSQDGSNTEAFFGQGTRLTVV.

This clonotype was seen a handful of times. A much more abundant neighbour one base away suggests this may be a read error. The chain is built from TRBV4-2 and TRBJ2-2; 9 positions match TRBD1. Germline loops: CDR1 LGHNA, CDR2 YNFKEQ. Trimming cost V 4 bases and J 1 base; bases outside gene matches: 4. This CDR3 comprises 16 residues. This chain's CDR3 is CASSRLGQGNTGELFF. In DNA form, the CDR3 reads TGTGCCAGCAGCCGTCTGGGACAGGGGAACACCGGGGAGCTGTTTTTT.

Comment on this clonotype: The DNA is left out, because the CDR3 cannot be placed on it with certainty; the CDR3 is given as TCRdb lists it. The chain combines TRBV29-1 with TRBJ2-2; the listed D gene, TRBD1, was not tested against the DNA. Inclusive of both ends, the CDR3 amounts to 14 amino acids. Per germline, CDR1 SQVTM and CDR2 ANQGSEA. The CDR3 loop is CSVGTGTNTRELFF.

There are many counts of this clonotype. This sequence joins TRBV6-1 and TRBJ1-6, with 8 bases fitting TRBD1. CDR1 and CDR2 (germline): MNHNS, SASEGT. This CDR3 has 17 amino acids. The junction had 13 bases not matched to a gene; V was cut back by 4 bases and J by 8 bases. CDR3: CASSVTPGQGFYSPLHF. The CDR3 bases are TGTGCCAGCAGTGTAACCCCAGGACAGGGTTTTTATTCACCCCTCCACTTT.

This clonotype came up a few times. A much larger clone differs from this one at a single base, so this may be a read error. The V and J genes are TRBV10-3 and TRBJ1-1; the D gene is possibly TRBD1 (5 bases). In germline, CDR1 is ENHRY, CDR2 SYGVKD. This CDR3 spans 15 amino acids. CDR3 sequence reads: CVISESPGTDTEAFF. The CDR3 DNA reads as TGTGTCATCAGTGAGTCTCCAGGGACGGACACTGAAGCTTTCTTT.

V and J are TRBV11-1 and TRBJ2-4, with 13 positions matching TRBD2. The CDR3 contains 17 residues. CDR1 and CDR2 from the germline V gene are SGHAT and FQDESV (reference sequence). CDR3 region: CASGFTGTSGTRNIQYF. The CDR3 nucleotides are TGTGCAAGCGGCTTTACCGGGACTAGCGGGACCAGAAACATTCAGTACTTC.

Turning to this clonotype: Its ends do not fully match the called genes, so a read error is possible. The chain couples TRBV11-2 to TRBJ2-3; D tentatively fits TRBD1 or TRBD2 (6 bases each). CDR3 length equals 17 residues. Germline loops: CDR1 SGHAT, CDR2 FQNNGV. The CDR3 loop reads CASNLGGLTYTSNTQYF. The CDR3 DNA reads TGTGCCAGCAACTTAGGGGGACTCACGTACACGTCAAATACGCAGTATTTT. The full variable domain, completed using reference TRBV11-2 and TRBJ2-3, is EAGVAQSPRYKIIEKRQSVAFWCNPISGHATLYWYQQILGQGPKLLIQFQNNGVVDDSQLPKDRFSAERLKGVDSTLKIQPAKLEDSAVYLCASNLGGLTYTSNTQYFGPGTRLTVL.

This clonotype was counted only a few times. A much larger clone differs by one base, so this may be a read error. CDR3 DNA: TGTGCCAGCAATAAGAGGACCGTGAGCGGGACGGGTGAGCAGTTCTTC. Protein sequence: CASNKRTVSGTGEQFF. The chain has TRBV6-5 and TRBJ2-1; TRBD2 matches 7 bases. Germline V gives CDR1 MNHEY, CDR2 SVGAGI. The CDR3 totals 16 residues. V lost 7 bases and J lost 9; bases outside the gene matches: 18.

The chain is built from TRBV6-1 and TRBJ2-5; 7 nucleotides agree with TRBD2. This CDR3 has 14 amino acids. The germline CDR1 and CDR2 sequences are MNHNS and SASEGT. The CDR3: CVNSGFAGEETQYF. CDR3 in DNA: TGTGTCAACAGTGGGTTTGCGGGGGAGGAGACCCAGTACTTC.

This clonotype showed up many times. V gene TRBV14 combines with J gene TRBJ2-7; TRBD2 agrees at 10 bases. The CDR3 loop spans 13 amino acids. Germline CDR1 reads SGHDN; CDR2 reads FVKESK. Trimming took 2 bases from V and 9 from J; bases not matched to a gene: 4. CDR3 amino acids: CASSQLAGAGQYF. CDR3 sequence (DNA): TGTGCCAGCAGCCAACTAGCGGGAGCAGGGCAGTACTTC.

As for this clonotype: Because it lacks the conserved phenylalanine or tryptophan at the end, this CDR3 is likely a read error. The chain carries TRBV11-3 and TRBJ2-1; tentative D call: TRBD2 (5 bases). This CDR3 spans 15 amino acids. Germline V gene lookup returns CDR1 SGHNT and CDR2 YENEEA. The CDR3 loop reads CPSSLGTNGKLEQFL. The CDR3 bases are TGTCCCAGCAGCTTAGGAACTAACGGGAAGCTTGAGCAGTTCCTC.

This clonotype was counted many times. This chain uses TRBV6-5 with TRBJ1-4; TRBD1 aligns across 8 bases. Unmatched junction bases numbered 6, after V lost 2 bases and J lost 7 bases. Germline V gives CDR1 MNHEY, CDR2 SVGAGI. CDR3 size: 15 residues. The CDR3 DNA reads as TGTGCCAGCAGTTACGGGGACAGGAGAATTGAAAAACTGTTTTTT. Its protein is CASSYGDRRIEKLFF.

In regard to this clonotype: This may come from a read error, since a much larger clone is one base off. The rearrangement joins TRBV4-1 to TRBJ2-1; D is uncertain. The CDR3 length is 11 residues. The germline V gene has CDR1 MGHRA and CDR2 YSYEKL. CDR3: CASKWADEQLF. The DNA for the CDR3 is TGCGCCAGCAAGTGGGCCGACGAGCAGCTCTTC.